This passage covers 31 T cell receptor beta chains from one sample sequenced in a study of monozygotic twins with inflammatory bowel disease. TCRdb reanalyzed the 5' RACE reads and collapses them to one entry per CDR3 protein, without DNA. The sample has some 300,000 distinct CDR3 sequences. The sequencing sample was made of blood. These receptors all come from a human donor with ulcerative colitis or Crohn's disease, or a healthy co-twin of an affected twin (not recorded which).

The rearrangement uses TRBV7-2 and TRBJ2-3; the TCRdb D gene call, TRBD2, has no DNA to confirm it. Germline CDR1 and CDR2: SGHTA and FQGNSA. This CDR3 comprises 16 residues. The CDR3 spells CASSVKAGAGTDTQYF.

The chain combines TRBV5-1 with TRBJ2-2. The CDR3 runs to 12 residues. Germline CDR1 is SGHRS and CDR2 is YFSETQ. The CDR3 here is CASSINTGELFF.

The gene calls are TRBV5-6 and TRBJ2-3. The CDR3 runs 14 residues. Germline V gene data show CDR1 as SGHDT and CDR2 as YYEEEE. This chain's CDR3 is CASSWDRGTDTQYF.

This sequence joins TRBV30 and TRBJ2-1; TCRdb lists TRBD2, though no DNA is available to test this call. The CDR3 loop spans 13 amino acids. Germline CDR1 and CDR2: GTSNPN and SVGIG (reference sequence). The CDR3 protein is CAWRLAGGYEQFF.

The chain recombines TRBV28 with TRBJ2-7; TCRdb's assignment of TRBD2 cannot be checked, as there is no DNA. This CDR3 region has 14 residues. Germline values: CDR1 MDHEN, CDR2 SYDVKM. CDR3 residues: CASSLWASRNEQYF.

This chain joins TRBV7-2 and TRBJ1-1; with no DNA, the TCRdb D assignment of TRBD1 cannot be verified. Germline loops: CDR1 SGHTA, CDR2 FQGNSA. The CDR3 contains 14 residues. The CDR3 here is CASSAGRGETEAFF.

The chain has TRBV5-1 and TRBJ1-4; TCRdb's D gene call, TRBD1, goes unchecked for lack of DNA. Germline CDR1 reads SGHRS; CDR2 reads YFSETQ. The CDR3 runs 14 residues. The CDR3 reads CASSDGQGGEKLFF.

J is TRBJ2-1 and V is TRBV7-7; TCRdb's D call of TRBD1 is untestable without DNA. CDR1 is SSHAT and CDR2 is FNYEAQ in the germline V gene (reference sequence). The CDR3 length is 14 residues. CDR3: CASSSGQGFNEQFF. Full variable domain (rest looked up from reference TRBV7-7 and TRBJ2-1): GAGVSQSPRYKVTKRGQDVTLRCDPISSHATLYWYQQALGQGPEFLTYFNYEAQPDKSGLPSDRFSAERPEGSISTLTIQRTEQRDSAMYRCASSSGQGFNEQFFGPGTRLTVL.

The chain combines TRBV5-5 with TRBJ2-2; TCRdb designates TRBD1, a call that cannot be tested without DNA. CDR3 length equals 14 residues. The germline V gene has CDR1 SGHKS and CDR2 YYEKEE (reference sequence). The CDR3 loop is CASSFGPGTGELFF.

This chain joins TRBV6-1 and TRBJ1-3; TCRdb designates TRBD1, a call that cannot be tested without DNA. Germline CDR1 reads MNHNS; CDR2 reads SASEGT. The CDR3 covers 16 residues. Here the CDR3 reads CASKTRGGISGNTIYF.

The chain links TRBV30 to TRBJ1-1; TCRdb reports TRBD1, a call that lacks DNA to check it against. Germline CDR1 is GTSNPN and CDR2 is SVGIG (reference sequence). CDR3 length: 18 amino acids. CDR3 in amino acids: CAWAYLGVHGAPPAEAFF.

The gene calls are TRBV12-3 or TRBV12-4 and TRBJ2-1; the TCRdb call, TRBD1, lacks DNA for checking. The CDR3 is 15 residues long. CDR3 region: CASSFLEGAWNEQFF.

The chain carries TRBV6-1 and TRBJ2-7; TCRdb's D call of TRBD1 is untestable without DNA. CDR3 size: 15 residues. In germline, CDR1 is MNHNS, CDR2 SASEGT. CDR3 sequence reads: CASSESPGEVYEQYF.

The chain uses TRBV7-2 and TRBJ1-2. Per germline, CDR1 SGHTA and CDR2 FQGNSA. The CDR3 totals 14 residues. The CDR3 spells CASSLVDTNYGYTF.

The chain recombines TRBV12-3 or TRBV12-4 with TRBJ2-1; lacking DNA, the TRBD1 call made by TCRdb goes unchecked. This CDR3 has 15 amino acids. The CDR3 loop reads CASSKGQGSSYEQFF.

The chain recombines TRBV18 with TRBJ2-7; the TCRdb call, TRBD1, lacks DNA for checking. Germline V gives CDR1 KGHSH, CDR2 LQKENI. The length of the CDR3 is 16 residues. CDR3: CASSRTTTGLSYEQYF.

The chain uses TRBV4-1 and TRBJ1-5; TCRdb picks TRBD1, but there is no DNA to check that call. CDR3 length: 18 residues. Germline V gives CDR1 MGHRA, CDR2 YSYEKL. The CDR3 loop reads CASSQGSFFGQGQQPQHF.

The chain uses TRBV14 and TRBJ2-1; without DNA, the TCRdb call of TRBD2 cannot be checked. The CDR3 has 20 amino acids. Germline CDR1 and CDR2: SGHDN and FVKESK. CDR3: CASSPRPKLAGGNKHNEQFF.

The V and J genes are TRBV2 and TRBJ2-7. This CDR3 is built from 11 residues. Germline CDR1 is SNHLY and CDR2 is FYNNEI. The CDR3 spells CASSGLREQYF.

The chain joins TRBV6-5 to TRBJ1-2; TCRdb picks TRBD1, but there is no DNA to check that call. The CDR3 has 13 amino acids. Per the germline V gene, CDR1 is MNHEY and CDR2 is SVGAGI. CDR3 sequence: CASSRQGYYGYTF.

The V and J genes are TRBV20-1 and TRBJ2-1; absent DNA, TCRdb's TRBD1 call cannot be checked. This CDR3 region has 14 residues. CDR1 is DFQATT and CDR2 is SNEGSKA in the germline V gene (reference sequence). The chain's CDR3 is CSARGQGIRNEQFF.

V usage is TRBV12-3 or TRBV12-4 and J usage is TRBJ2-1; TCRdb's D gene call, TRBD1, goes unchecked for lack of DNA. The CDR3 consists of 14 residues. CDR3 residues: CASIRTGDRNEQFF.

The V gene is TRBV29-1, the J gene TRBJ2-3; TCRdb returns TRBD1, unconfirmable since there is no DNA. Germline loops: CDR1 SQVTM, CDR2 ANQGSEA. The CDR3 extends over 13 amino acids. The CDR3 is CALRGGAGDTQYF.

The chain uses TRBV12-3 or TRBV12-4 and TRBJ1-2; the TCRdb D gene call, TRBD1, has no DNA to confirm it. The CDR3 has 14 residues. The CDR3 here is CASSLDTRPFGYTF.

This chain connects TRBV7-2 to TRBJ2-7; TCRdb's D gene call, TRBD2, goes unchecked for lack of DNA. This CDR3 has 14 residues. Germline V gene sequence: CDR1 SGHTA, CDR2 FQGNSA. CDR3 sequence: CASSLNGPSYEQYF.

The chain uses TRBV6-2 or TRBV6-3 and TRBJ2-5. This CDR3 has 12 residues. The germline gives CDR1 MNHEY, CDR2 SVGEGT. Here the CDR3 reads CASSYRVETQYF.

The genes are TRBV6-1 and TRBJ1-5; the TRBD1 assignment by TCRdb is unverifiable without DNA. CDR1 is MNHNS, CDR2 SASEGT, per germline. The CDR3 consists of 15 residues. CDR3 amino acids: CASRPGTGFGQPQHF.

The chain has TRBV20-1 and TRBJ2-1; lacking DNA, the TRBD1 call made by TCRdb goes unchecked. CDR3 length equals 16 residues. CDR1 is DFQATT, CDR2 SNEGSKA, per germline (reference sequence). CDR3 sequence: CSARRGDRGINNEQFF.

The chain joins TRBV5-1 to TRBJ2-3. The CDR3 consists of 14 residues. CDR1 and CDR2 (germline): SGHRS, YFSETQ. This CDR3 reads CASSFYRTTDTQYF.

V usage is TRBV24-1 and J usage is TRBJ2-7; the TCRdb D gene call, TRBD2, has no DNA to confirm it. This CDR3 has 14 residues. Germline V gene sequence: CDR1 KGHDR, CDR2 SFDVKD. The CDR3: CATSDSSGSYEQYF.

CDR3 sequence reads: CSALRLAGGHNEQFF. The rearrangement uses TRBV20-1 and TRBJ2-1; with no DNA, the TCRdb D assignment of TRBD2 cannot be verified. Germline CDR1 DFQATT, CDR2 SNEGSKA (reference sequence). The CDR3 covers 15 residues.